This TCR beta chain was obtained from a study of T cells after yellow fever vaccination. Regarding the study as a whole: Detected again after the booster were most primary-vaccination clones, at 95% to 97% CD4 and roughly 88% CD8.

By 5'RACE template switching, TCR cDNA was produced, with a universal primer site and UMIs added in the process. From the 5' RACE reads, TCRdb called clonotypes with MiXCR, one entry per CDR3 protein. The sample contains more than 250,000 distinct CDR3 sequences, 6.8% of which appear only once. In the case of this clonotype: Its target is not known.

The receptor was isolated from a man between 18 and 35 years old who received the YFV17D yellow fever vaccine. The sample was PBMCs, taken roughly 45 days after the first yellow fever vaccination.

CDR3 nucleotide sequence: TGCAGTGCTGGGACAGGGGATAGTCAGCCCCAGCATTTT. Its protein is CSAGTGDSQPQHF. The rearrangement links TRBV20-1 to TRBJ1-5, with 10 bases matching TRBD1. V lost 5 bases to trimming and J lost 6 bases; unmatched junction nucleotides: 4. This CDR3 region has 13 residues. The germline CDR1 and CDR2 sequences are DFQATT and SNEGSKA (reference sequence).